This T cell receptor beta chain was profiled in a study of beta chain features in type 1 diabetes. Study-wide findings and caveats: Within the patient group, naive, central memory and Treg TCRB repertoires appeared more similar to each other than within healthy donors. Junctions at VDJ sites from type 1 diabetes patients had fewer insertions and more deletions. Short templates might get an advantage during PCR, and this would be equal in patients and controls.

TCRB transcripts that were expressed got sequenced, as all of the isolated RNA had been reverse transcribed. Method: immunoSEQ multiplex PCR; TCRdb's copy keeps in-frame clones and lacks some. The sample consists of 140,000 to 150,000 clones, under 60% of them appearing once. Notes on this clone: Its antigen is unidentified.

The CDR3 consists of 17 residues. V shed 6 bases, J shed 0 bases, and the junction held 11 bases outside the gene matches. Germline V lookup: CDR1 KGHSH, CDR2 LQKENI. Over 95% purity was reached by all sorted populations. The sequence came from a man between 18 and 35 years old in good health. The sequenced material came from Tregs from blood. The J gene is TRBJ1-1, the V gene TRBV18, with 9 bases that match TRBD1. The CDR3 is CASSRGQGPGMNTEAFF. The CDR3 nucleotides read TGTGCCAGCTCCCGTGGACAGGGGCCAGGGATGAACACTGAAGCTTTCTTT.